These T cell receptor beta chains were read from a single sample in a study of blood T cell repertoires in COVID-19. Sequencing was performed with immunoSEQ multiplex PCR; in TCRdb, only in-frame clones are kept and a portion is missing. Of some 200,000 clones in the sample, 83% were seen once. Sequencing input: PBMCs or T cells enriched from blood (not recorded which). These receptors were taken from a woman between 45 and 60 years old who had been exposed to COVID-19. Each CDR3 is given with its conserved first and last residue. A D gene is named only where the DNA matches it firmly. The size entry is marked missing in some rows and otherwise reads once, few, many or a size class.

clone_size: once
j_call: TRBJ1-1
d_call: TRBD1
v_call: TRBV6-5
cdr3_aa: CASDQGAIGTEAFF
cdr3_nt: TGTGCCAGCGATCAGGGGGCGATCGGCACTGAAGCTTTCTTT

clone_size: -
j_call: TRBJ2-2
d_call: -
v_call: TRBV5-4
cdr3_aa: CASSLGYGTGELFF
cdr3_nt: TGTGCCAGCAGCTTGGGATACGGGACCGGGGAGCTGTTTTTT

clone_size: -
j_call: TRBJ1-3
d_call: TRBD1
v_call: TRBV10-3
cdr3_aa: CAISEWTGGLGNTIYF
cdr3_nt: TGTGCCATCAGTGAGTGGACAGGGGGACTTGGAAACACCATATATTTT

clone_size: -
j_call: TRBJ1-6
d_call: -
v_call: TRBV6-4
cdr3_aa: CASSERGSPLHF
cdr3_nt: TGTGCCAGCAGTGAAAGGGGTTCACCCCTCCACTTT

clone_size: -
j_call: TRBJ1-5
d_call: -
v_call: TRBV6-2/TRBV6-3
cdr3_aa: CASSLGGGRPQHF
cdr3_nt: TGTGCCAGCAGCCTGGGAGGTGGCAGGCCCCAGCATTTT

clone_size: -
j_call: TRBJ2-7
d_call: TRBD1
v_call: TRBV7-9
cdr3_aa: CASSSRDRGFDEQYF
cdr3_nt: TGTGCCAGCAGCTCCCGGGACAGGGGATTCGACGAGCAGTACTTC

clone_size: -
j_call: TRBJ1-1
d_call: TRBD1
v_call: TRBV9
cdr3_aa: CASSVQGGNTEAFF
cdr3_nt: TGTGCCAGCAGCGTACAGGGGGGTAACACTGAAGCTTTCTTT

clone_size: -
j_call: TRBJ1-4
d_call: -
v_call: TRBV10-1
cdr3_aa: CASTRGPGANEKLFF
cdr3_nt: TGCGCCAGCACAAGAGGGCCAGGAGCGAATGAAAAACTGTTTTTT

clone_size: -
j_call: TRBJ1-1
d_call: -
v_call: TRBV12-3/TRBV12-4
cdr3_aa: CASRPGGTEAFF
cdr3_nt: TGTGCCAGCAGACCCGGGGGAACTGAAGCTTTCTTT

clone_size: -
j_call: TRBJ1-3
d_call: -
v_call: TRBV5-1
cdr3_aa: CASSTGLPFSGNTIYF
cdr3_nt: TGCGCCAGCAGTACAGGCCTACCCTTCTCTGGAAACACCATATATTTT

clone_size: -
j_call: TRBJ1-5
d_call: TRBD1
v_call: TRBV28
cdr3_aa: CASLQGNSNQPQHF
cdr3_nt: TGTGCCAGCCTACAGGGGAATAGCAATCAGCCCCAGCATTTT

clone_size: -
j_call: TRBJ1-2
d_call: -
v_call: TRBV19
cdr3_aa: CASTSVSGRRTF
cdr3_nt: TGTGCCAGTACCTCCGTTAGCGGGCGCCGCACCTTC

clone_size: -
j_call: TRBJ1-1
d_call: -
v_call: TRBV18
cdr3_aa: CASSLGKGANTEAFF
cdr3_nt: TGTGCCAGCTCATTAGGAAAAGGGGCGAACACTGAAGCTTTCTTT

clone_size: many
j_call: TRBJ1-1
d_call: -
v_call: TRBV7-9
cdr3_aa: CASSSTGRNTEAFF
cdr3_nt: TGTGCCAGCAGCTCCACGGGAAGGAACACTGAAGCTTTCTTT

clone_size: -
j_call: TRBJ1-1
d_call: -
v_call: TRBV30
cdr3_aa: CAWSRGGPEAFF
cdr3_nt: TGTGCCTGGAGTCGAGGGGGTCCCGAAGCTTTCTTT

clone_size: -
j_call: TRBJ1-5
d_call: -
v_call: TRBV3-1/TRBV3-2
cdr3_aa: CASSQDRGSQPQHF
cdr3_nt: TGTGCCAGCAGCCAAGACAGGGGTTCTCAGCCCCAGCATTTT

clone_size: -
j_call: TRBJ2-3
d_call: TRBD1
v_call: TRBV3-1/TRBV3-2
cdr3_aa: CASSGRDRGRDTQYF
cdr3_nt: TGTGCCAGCAGCGGCCGGGACAGGGGTAGAGATACGCAGTATTTT

clone_size: -
j_call: TRBJ2-2
d_call: -
v_call: TRBV7-9
cdr3_aa: CASRDTTNTGELFF
cdr3_nt: TGTGCCAGCAGGGACACCACGAACACCGGGGAGCTGTTTTTT

clone_size: -
j_call: TRBJ1-1
d_call: -
v_call: TRBV5-1
cdr3_aa: CASSLGVSSSAEAFF
cdr3_nt: TGCGCCAGCAGCTTGGGCGTGTCGTCTTCCGCTGAAGCTTTCTTT

clone_size: once
j_call: TRBJ1-2
d_call: -
v_call: TRBV5-1
cdr3_aa: CASSLHPPVGYTF
cdr3_nt: TGCGCCAGCAGCTTGCACCCACCAGTTGGCTACACCTTC

clone_size: -
j_call: TRBJ2-1
d_call: -
v_call: TRBV11-2
cdr3_aa: CASSLALAFRPGNEQFF
cdr3_nt: TGTGCCAGCAGCTTAGCCCTAGCTTTTCGTCCTGGCAATGAGCAGTTCTTC

clone_size: -
j_call: TRBJ2-1
d_call: TRBD2
v_call: TRBV7-2
cdr3_aa: CASSSRGGGVNEQFF
cdr3_nt: TGTGCCAGCAGCTCCCGGGGGGGCGGGGTCAATGAGCAGTTCTTC

clone_size: -
j_call: TRBJ1-2
d_call: TRBD1
v_call: TRBV29-1
cdr3_aa: CSALQGSYGYTF
cdr3_nt: TGCAGCGCTTTACAGGGGTCCTATGGCTACACCTTC

clone_size: -
j_call: TRBJ1-2
d_call: -
v_call: TRBV10-3
cdr3_aa: CAIRSGSKNYGYTF
cdr3_nt: TGTGCCATCAGGAGCGGGTCGAAAAACTATGGCTACACCTTC

clone_size: -
j_call: TRBJ2-7
d_call: TRBD1
v_call: TRBV25-1
cdr3_aa: CASSELGQGTYEQYF
cdr3_nt: TGTGCCAGCAGTGAATTGGGACAGGGGACCTACGAGCAGTACTTC

clone_size: -
j_call: TRBJ2-3
d_call: -
v_call: TRBV6-6
cdr3_aa: CASIAYLSTDTQYF
cdr3_nt: TGTGCCAGCATCGCGTACTTAAGCACAGATACGCAGTATTTT

clone_size: -
j_call: TRBJ1-2
d_call: -
v_call: TRBV2
cdr3_aa: CASKMAPQGSYGYTF
cdr3_nt: TGTGCCAGCAAAATGGCGCCCCAAGGGAGTTATGGCTACACCTTC

clone_size: -
j_call: TRBJ1-3
d_call: -
v_call: TRBV3-1/TRBV3-2
cdr3_aa: CASSQTQGGGNTIYF
cdr3_nt: TGTGCCAGCAGCCAGACACAGGGAGGGGGAAACACCATATATTTT

clone_size: -
j_call: TRBJ1-6
d_call: TRBD1
v_call: TRBV28
cdr3_aa: CASSYRGPSPLHF
cdr3_nt: TGTGCCAGCAGTTACAGGGGGCCCTCACCCCTCCACTTT

clone_size: -
j_call: TRBJ1-1
d_call: TRBD1
v_call: TRBV10-3
cdr3_aa: CAISLGQGDTEAFF
cdr3_nt: TGTGCCATCAGCCTAGGACAGGGGGACACTGAAGCTTTCTTT

clone_size: -
j_call: TRBJ1-5
d_call: -
v_call: TRBV3-1/TRBV3-2
cdr3_aa: CASSQDLAGGQPQHF
cdr3_nt: TGTGCCAGCAGCCAAGATTTGGCCGGGGGTCAGCCCCAGCATTTT

clone_size: -
j_call: TRBJ2-6
d_call: TRBD1
v_call: TRBV24-1
cdr3_aa: CATQKTGESGANVLTF
cdr3_nt: TGTGCCACCCAAAAGACAGGGGAATCTGGGGCCAACGTCCTGACTTTC